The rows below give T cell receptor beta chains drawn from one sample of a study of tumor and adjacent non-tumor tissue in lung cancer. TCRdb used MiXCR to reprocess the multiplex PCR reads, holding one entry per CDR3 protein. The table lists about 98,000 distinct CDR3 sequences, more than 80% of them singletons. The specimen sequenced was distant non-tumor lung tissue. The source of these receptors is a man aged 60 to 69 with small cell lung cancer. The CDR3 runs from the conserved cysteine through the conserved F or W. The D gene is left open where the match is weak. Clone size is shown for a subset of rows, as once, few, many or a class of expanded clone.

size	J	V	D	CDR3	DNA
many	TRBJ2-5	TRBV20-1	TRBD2	CSARSGIGVETQYF	TGCAGTGCTCGTAGCGGGATAGGCGTAGAGACCCAGTACTTC
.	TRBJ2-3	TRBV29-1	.	CGVESRGTDTQYF	TGCGGCGTTGAGAGCCGGGGCACAGATACGCAGTATTTT
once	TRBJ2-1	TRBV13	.	CANRLAGLEQFF	TGTGCCAACAGATTAGCCGGACTTGAGCAGTTCTTC
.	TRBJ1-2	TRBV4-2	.	CASSQYDEGSYGYIF	TGTGCCAGCAGTCAATATGACGAGGGTAGCTATGGCTACATCTTC
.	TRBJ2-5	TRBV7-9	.	CDSREQGSWETQYF	TGTGACAGCAGAGAACAGGGTTCTTGGGAGACCCAGTACTTC
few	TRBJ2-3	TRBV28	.	CASSPVGGTVADTQYF	TGTGCCAGCAGTCCCGTAGGCGGGACAGTGGCTGATACGCAGTATTTT
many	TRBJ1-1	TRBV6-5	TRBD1	CASRGQGAPAFF	TGTGCCAGCAGAGGACAGGGGGCACCAGCTTTCTTT
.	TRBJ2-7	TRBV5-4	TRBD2	CADSLDLAAYEQYF	TGTGCCGACAGCTTAGATCTAGCGGCCTACGAGCAGTACTTC
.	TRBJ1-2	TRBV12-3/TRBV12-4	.	CASSSWEYGYTF	TGTGCAAGCAGTTCCTGGGAGTATGGCTACACCTTC
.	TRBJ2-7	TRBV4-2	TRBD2	CAGSQDSSGIYEQYF	TGCGCCGGCAGCCAAGATTCTAGCGGGATTTACGAGCAGTACTTC
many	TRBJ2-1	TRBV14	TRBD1	CASSTRQGSYNEQFF	TGTGCCAGCAGCACCCGACAGGGCTCCTACAATGAGCAGTTCTTC
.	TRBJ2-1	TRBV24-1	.	CATSATGVGGNEQFF	TGTGCCACCAGTGCGACGGGAGTAGGTGGGAATGAGCAGTTCTTC
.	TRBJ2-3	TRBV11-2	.	CASSRAGNRTDTQYF	TGTGCCAGCAGCAGGGCGGGGAATCGCACAGATACGCAGTATTTT
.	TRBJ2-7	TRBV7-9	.	CASSSLPGHEEYF	TGTGCCAGCAGCTCCCTCCCGGGCCATGAGGAGTACTTC
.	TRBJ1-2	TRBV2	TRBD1	CTSSSAQGVADYTF	TGTACCAGCAGTTCTGCCCAGGGGGTGGCTGACTACACCTTC
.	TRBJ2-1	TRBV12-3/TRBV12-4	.	CAGSHTVVEQFF	TGTGCCGGCAGTCACACGGTTGTAGAGCAGTTCTTC
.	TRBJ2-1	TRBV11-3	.	CASSLEQEQFF	TGTGCCAGCAGCTTGGAGCAGGAGCAGTTCTTC
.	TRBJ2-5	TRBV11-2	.	CASGLRLMEYQETQYF	TGTGCCAGCGGTTTAAGACTAATGGAGTACCAAGAGACCCAGTACTTC
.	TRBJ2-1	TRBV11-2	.	CASSLVAAGLKNF	TGTGCCAGCAGCCTAGTGGCGGCGGGCCTAAAGAACTTC
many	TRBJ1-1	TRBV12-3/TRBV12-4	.	CASSFSLGNTEAFF	TGTGCCAGCAGTTTCTCCCTGGGGAACACTGAAGCTTTCTTT
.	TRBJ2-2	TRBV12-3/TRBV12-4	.	CTSSFSRTDTGELFF	TGTACCAGCAGTTTCTCTAGGACAGACACGGGGGAGCTGTTTTTT
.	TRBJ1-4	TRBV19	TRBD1	CASSRQGAGEKPFF	TGTGCCAGTAGTAGACAGGGGGCGGGTGAAAAACCGTTTTTT
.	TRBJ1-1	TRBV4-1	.	CASNPQLGANTEAFF	TGCGCTAGCAACCCACAGTTGGGGGCAAACACTGAAGCTTTCTTT
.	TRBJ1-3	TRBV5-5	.	CASSPGLGDGNTLYF	TGTGCCAGCAGCCCGGGACTGGGAGATGGAAACACCTTATATTTT
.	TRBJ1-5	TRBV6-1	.	CASSEWGRNQPQRF	TGTGCCAGCAGTGAATGGGGGCGGAATCAGCCCCAGCGTTTT
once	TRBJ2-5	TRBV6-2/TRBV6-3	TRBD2	CASSYSLLAGGFIETQYF	TGTGCCAGCAGCTACTCCCTACTAGCGGGAGGGTTCATTGAGACCCAGTACTTC
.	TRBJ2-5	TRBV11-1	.	CACNSTAQETQYF	TGTGCCTGCAACTCGACGGCACAAGAGACCCAGTACTTC
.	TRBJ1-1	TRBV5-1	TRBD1	CASRVTGTITEAFF	TGCGCCAGCAGGGTGACAGGGACGATCACTGAAGCTTTCTTT
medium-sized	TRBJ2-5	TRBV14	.	CASSQVRETQYF	TGTGCCAGCAGCCAAGTAAGGGAGACCCAGTACTTC
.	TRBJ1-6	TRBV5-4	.	CDGSPDMGRFPLHF	TGTGACGGCAGCCCTGACATGGGAAGATTCCCCCTCCACTTT
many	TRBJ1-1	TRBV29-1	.	CSVEKGTNTEAFF	TGCAGCGTTGAGAAGGGGACGAACACTGAAGCTTTCTTT
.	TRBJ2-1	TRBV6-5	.	CASGETRGCEQFF	TGTGCCAGCGGAGAGACGCGGGGCTGTGAGCAGTTCTTT
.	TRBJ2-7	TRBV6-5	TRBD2	CAGSSGLVLTYEQYF	TGTGCCGGCAGCTCCGGACTAGTGCTCACCTACGAGCAGTACTTC
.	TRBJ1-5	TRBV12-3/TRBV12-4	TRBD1	CTGSLDSGTGNQPQQF	TGTACCGGCAGTTTAGACTCCGGGACAGGGAATCAGCCCCAGCAGTTT
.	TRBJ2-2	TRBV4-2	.	CGNSQDLRVNTGELVF	TGTGGCAACAGCCAAGATCTGAGGGTCAACACCGGGGAGCTGGTTTTT
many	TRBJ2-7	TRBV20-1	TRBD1	CSARTGYEQYF	TGCAGTGCTAGGACAGGGTACGAGCAGTACTTC
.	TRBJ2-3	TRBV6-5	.	CASSNLDGADTQYF	TGTGCCAGTAGCAACCTAGACGGGGCAGATACGCAGTATTTT
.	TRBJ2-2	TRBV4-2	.	CTSSQDLMANTGELFF	TGTACCAGCAGCCAAGATCTGATGGCCAATACTGGGGAGCTGTTTTTT
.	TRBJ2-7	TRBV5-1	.	CASSLGPGHIYEQYF	TGCGCCAGCAGCCTGGGTCCGGGACATATCTACGAGCAGTACTTC
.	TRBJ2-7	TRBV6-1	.	CASSQPGRGATYDQYF	TGTGCCAGCAGCCAACCTGGACGGGGGGCAACCTACGATCAGTACTTC
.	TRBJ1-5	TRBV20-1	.	CSARHWVPEQGGSQQPQHF	TGCAGTGCTAGACATTGGGTCCCCGAACAGGGCGGATCGCAGCAGCCCCAGCATTTT
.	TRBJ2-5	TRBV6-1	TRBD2	CVSSELAGEQEAQYF	TGTGTCAGTAGTGAGCTAGCGGGAGAACAAGAGGCCCAGTACTTC
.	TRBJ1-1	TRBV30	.	CAWSVRGYEAFF	TGTGCCTGGAGTGTCCGGGGGTATGAAGCTTTCTTT
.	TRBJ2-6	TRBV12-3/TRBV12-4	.	CANSSNNRDSGANVLTF	TGTGCCAACAGTTCCAATAACAGGGACTCTGGGGCCAACGTCCTGACTTTC
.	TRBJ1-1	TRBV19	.	CASSIGQARKNTEAFF	TGTGCCAGTAGTATAGGACAGGCGAGAAAAAACACTGAAGCTTTCTTT
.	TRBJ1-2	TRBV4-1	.	CASSQPDSVYDYIF	TGCGCCAGCAGCCAACCAGACAGCGTCTATGACTACATCTTC
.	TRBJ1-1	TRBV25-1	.	CASSERPGAAEAFF	TGTGCCAGCAGTGAACGGCCAGGGGCCGCTGAAGCTTTCTTT
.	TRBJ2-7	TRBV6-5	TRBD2	CARSYLTSLYEQYF	TGTGCCAGAAGTTATTTGACTAGCCTCTACGAGCAGTACTTC
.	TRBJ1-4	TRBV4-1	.	CASNRSSDSSNEELFF	TGCGCCAGCAACCGCTCGAGTGACAGTTCTAATGAAGAACTGTTTTTT
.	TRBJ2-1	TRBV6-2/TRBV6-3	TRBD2	CASSRAGGPHIEQFF	TGTGCCAGCAGTAGAGCGGGAGGGCCCCACATTGAGCAGTTCTTC
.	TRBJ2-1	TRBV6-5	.	CASSYSGGVGNEQLF	TGTGCTAGCAGTTACTCTGGGGGAGTAGGTAATGAACAGCTCTTC
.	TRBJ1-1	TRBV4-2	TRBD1	CATIPARDRVTEAFF	TGTGCCACCATCCCAGCACGGGACAGGGTCACTGAAGCTTTCTTT